Listed here are 9 T cell receptor beta chains from one sample, sequenced in a study of low-dose radiotherapy and immunotherapy resistance in tumors. Time point indicated: before trial treatment. Gene-specific TRAV and TRBV primers were used for first-strand cDNA, covering alpha and beta chains. TCR amplification involved roughly 21 PCR cycles with a constant-region primer and V-primer adapter. TCRdb processed the reads anew with MiXCR; each CDR3 protein has one entry. The table lists about 60,000 distinct CDR3 sequences, 25% of them singletons. Here the sequenced sample was PBMCs, taken before treatment. The receptors were gathered from a male donor with prostate cancer.

This clonotype was observed many times. This rearrangement joins TRBV20-1 to TRBJ2-6; possible D gene TRBD1, 6 bases. The CDR3 totals 16 residues. Trimming pared 4 bases from V and 0 bases from J, leaving 13 bases between. Germline-derived CDR1 and CDR2 are DFQATT and SNEGSKA (reference sequence). CDR3 coding DNA: TGCAGTGCTACCCGAGGGGGAAGCTCTGGGGCCAACGTCCTGACTTTC. It specifies CSATRGGSSGANVLTF.

The chain combines TRBV20-1 with TRBJ1-3; D ambiguous. This CDR3 spans 14 amino acids. The germline V gene encodes CDR1 DFQATT and CDR2 SNEGSKA (reference sequence). Trimming cost V 1 base and J 1 base, with 8 bases left between them. The chain's CDR3 is CSARGRPSGNTIYF. CDR3 DNA: TGCAGTGCTAGAGGCAGGCCTTCTGGAAACACCATATATTTT.

The table lists this clonotype with many counts. This rearrangement joins TRBV2 to TRBJ2-3, with TRBD2 identical over 8 bases. CDR1 and CDR2 from the germline V gene are SNHLY and FYNNEI. The CDR3 is 15 residues long. The V segment lost 6 bases and the J segment 4 bases; nucleotides outside the gene matches: 9. CDR3 coding DNA: TGTGCCAGCAGGGGTCCAGCGGGAGAGGCAGATACGCAGTATTTT. It is translated as CASRGPAGEADTQYF.

The sample holds many counts of this clonotype. The genes are TRBV7-9 and TRBJ1-1; no definite D call. The CDR3 is 15 amino acids. CDR1 and CDR2 from the germline V gene are SEHNR and FQNEAQ (reference sequence). The V gene lost 2 bases and the J gene lost 1 base, with 11 bases spanning the gap. This CDR3 is CASSLRPKGNTEAFF. CDR3 nucleotide sequence: TGTGCCAGCAGCTTAAGACCGAAGGGGAACACTGAAGCTTTCTTT.

Ten or more counts support this clonotype. This chain links TRBV5-1 with TRBJ1-4; no definite D call. The CDR3 loop spans 15 amino acids. Germline CDR1 reads SGHRS; CDR2 reads YFSETQ. V was clipped by 0 bases and J by 4 bases, with 10 bases between them. In DNA form, the CDR3 reads TGCGCCAGCAGCTTGGCTCCCGACTATAATGAAAAACTGTTTTTT. Residues: CASSLAPDYNEKLFF.

This clonotype has ten or more counts. The chain has TRBV20-1 and TRBJ2-7; the D is unclear. Trimming shortened V by 3 bases and J by 1 base, and 13 bases separated the two germline ends. The CDR3 loop spans 14 amino acids. Germline V gene lookup returns CDR1 DFQATT and CDR2 SNEGSKA (reference sequence). CDR3 amino acids: CSARHNSDSYEQYF. CDR3 nucleotides: TGCAGTGCTAGGCACAACAGCGATTCCTACGAGCAGTACTTC.

This clonotype was counted ten times or more. The V and J genes are TRBV15 and TRBJ2-7; a weak D match, TRBD1 (6 bases). Trimming took 3 bases from V and 6 from J, leaving 18 bases between them. Germline V gene data show CDR1 as LNHNV and CDR2 as YYDKDF (reference sequence). The CDR3 runs 15 residues. The CDR3 loop reads CATSSASEGGFEQYF. DNA of the CDR3: TGTGCCACCAGCAGCGCCTCGGAAGGGGGATTCGAGCAGTACTTC.

Written as DNA, the CDR3 is TGTGCCAGCAGTTTATATGGTAGCGGGAGGGATGGGCAGTTCTTC. It specifies CASSLYGSGRDGQFF. V gene TRBV28 combines with J gene TRBJ2-1; TRBD2 agrees at 11 bases. From germline, CDR1 is MDHEN and CDR2 SYDVKM. Trimming cost V 1 base and J 12 bases; bases outside gene matches: 8. The CDR3 runs 15 residues.

The table lists this clonotype with many counts. V gene TRBV6-5 combines with J gene TRBJ2-2; D is perhaps TRBD1 or TRBD2 (6 bases each). Germline V lookup: CDR1 MNHEY, CDR2 SVGAGI. The CDR3 has 15 amino acids. V lost 1 base, J lost 6 bases, and 12 bases lay in between. For the CDR3, the DNA is TGTGCCAGCAGTTACTGGGGGGCGCGGTCCGGGGAGCTGTTTTTT. It codes for CASSYWGARSGELFF.